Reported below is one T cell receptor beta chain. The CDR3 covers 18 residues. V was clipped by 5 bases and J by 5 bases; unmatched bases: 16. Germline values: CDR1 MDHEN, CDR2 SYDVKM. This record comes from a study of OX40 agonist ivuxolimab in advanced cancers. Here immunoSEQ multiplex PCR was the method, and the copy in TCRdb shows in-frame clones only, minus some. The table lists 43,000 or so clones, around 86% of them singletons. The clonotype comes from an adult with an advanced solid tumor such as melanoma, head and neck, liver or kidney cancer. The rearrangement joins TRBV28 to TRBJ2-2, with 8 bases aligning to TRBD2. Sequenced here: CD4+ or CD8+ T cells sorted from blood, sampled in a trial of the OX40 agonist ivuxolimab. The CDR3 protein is CASSTPRSGGAITGELFF. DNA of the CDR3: TGTGCCAGCAGTACCCCGAGAAGCGGGGGAGCAATTACCGGGGAGCTGTTTTTT.